A selection of T cell receptor beta chains follows, all from one sample in a study of T-cell reconstitution after alpha-beta-depleted transplantation in children. From the PCR reads, TCRdb called clonotypes with MiXCR, one entry per CDR3 protein. In the table there are more than 400,000 distinct CDR3 sequences, 43% of which are singletons. Here the sequenced sample was PBMCs, taken before TCRalphabeta/CD19-depleted stem cell transplant. These receptors were obtained from a girl aged 2-10 years with aplastic anemia, due to receive a stem cell transplant. Each CDR3 is given without its conserved first and last residue.

cdr3_aa v_call cdr3_length
SARDRTSGANVLT TRBV20-1 13
ASSVQGIYTEAF TRBV3-1 12
ASRTIGEIQY TRBV28 10
ASSASGGDIYNEQF TRBV28 14
ASKEGSSYNEQF TRBV5-1 12
ASSQGGGYGPQH TRBV4-1 12
SVNHRGDVEAF TRBV29-1 11
ASTTRLAGNEQF TRBV7-2 12
ASSFFKSQGTDTQY TRBV12-3/TRBV12-4 14
ASSLARTGAAADTQY TRBV7-9 15
ASSRATGFDEQY TRBV5-1 12
ASSYEAYYLNEQY TRBV4-1 13
SAKKGSNQPQH TRBV20-1 11
ASSDRGLAGGTMKQF TRBV7-6 15
ASSGQGKWGETQY TRBV2 13
ASSERREIYEQY TRBV25-1 12
ASSRGQGTNQPQH TRBV28 13
ETHRVLSYEQY TRBV21-1 11
ASSKTLLDYGYT TRBV6-4 12
ASSIVPYEQY TRBV5-1 10
SASFALAGDQDTQY TRBV20-1 14
ASSSGTGGPLSNQPQH TRBV7-8 16
AIKGQNIQY TRBV10-3 9
ATSRDRRNTEAF TRBV12-3/TRBV12-4 12
ASSQDSLSLSEQF TRBV3-1 13
ASSQGPNQPQH TRBV4-1 11
ASSEVDRQGEQY TRBV10-2 12
SASPPGARYEQY TRBV20-1 12
ATSTPRGAGGQGTDTQY TRBV15 17
SVQDRGFGEQF TRBV29-1 11
ASRDSGGRETQY TRBV27 12
SVEGLSGQASYEQY TRBV29-1 14
ASSLVISASYNEQF TRBV12-3/TRBV12-4 14
SAGTSGRQDEQY TRBV20-1 12
ASSLRQGKSEAF TRBV5-1 12
ASSKGQGGNTQY TRBV7-9 12
ASSDDISAQH TRBV2 10
ASSLGPRDTEAF TRBV7-9 12
SARDPGQGEIKLF TRBV20-1 13
ASSDQRRYNEQF TRBV2 12
ASSYSRAGAIRDKNIQY TRBV6-5 17
SVEGVAVGYTQY TRBV29-1 12